Reported below is one T cell receptor beta chain. Germline CDR1 and CDR2: SGDLS and YYNGEE. V lost 3 bases and J lost 8; bases outside the gene matches: 11. CDR3 length: 16 amino acids. In the original analysis: Estimation of nucleated cell counts was performed using reference gene primer amplification. TCRdb's table, derived via immunoSEQ multiplex PCR, lists solely in-frame clones and lacks some. For V, J and clone size, that table is used; D and trimming come from the DNA. The table has approximately 120,000 clones, around 80% seen once; the top ten hold about 4.1%. The sample belongs to a study of blood T cell repertoires in COVID-19. Study details: Samples of COVID-19 (acute and convalescent) were obtained from the United States, Italy and Spain. In each case, the material was cDNA or gDNA derived from T cells, B-cell-depleted T cells, or PBMCs.

The sequence was collected from a human donor in a cohort sampled during active or convalescent COVID-19. The chain links TRBV9 to TRBJ1-2, with 12 nucleotides matching TRBD1. The source material was peripheral blood. CDR3 nucleotides: TGTGCCAGCAGCGCCCGGGACAGGGGGCTATCGGGCGGCTACACCTTC. Its translation: CASSARDRGLSGGYTF.